The subject of this entry is one T cell receptor beta chain. CD8 cells classed as naive were CD45RO-negative and positively selected for CCR7, excluding terminally differentiated effector memory CD45RA+ cells. The donor population consisted of healthy HIV-negative adults with no recent acute infections or vaccinations. These data originate in a study of shared clonotypes between healthy human individuals. Overall study: CD8 memory received one plate per donor, CD8 naive two, CD4 memory three and CD4 naive three.

Profiled with immunoSEQ multiplex PCR; TCRdb holds only in-frame clones, not every one. Of some 2 million clones in the sample, approximately 94% were seen once. Sequencing was done on a sample of naive CD8+ T cells sorted from blood. The TCR was taken from a man in his late teens or twenties in good health.

Here the CDR3 reads CASSQDRLKSYEQYF. The CDR3 nucleotides are TGCGCCAGCAGCCAAGATAGACTTAAGAGTTACGAGCAGTACTTC. The chain uses TRBV4-1 and TRBJ2-7, with unresolved D. The CDR3 contains 15 residues. Germline values: CDR1 MGHRA, CDR2 YSYEKL. V dropped 0 bases and J dropped 4 bases, with 13 bases sitting between them.